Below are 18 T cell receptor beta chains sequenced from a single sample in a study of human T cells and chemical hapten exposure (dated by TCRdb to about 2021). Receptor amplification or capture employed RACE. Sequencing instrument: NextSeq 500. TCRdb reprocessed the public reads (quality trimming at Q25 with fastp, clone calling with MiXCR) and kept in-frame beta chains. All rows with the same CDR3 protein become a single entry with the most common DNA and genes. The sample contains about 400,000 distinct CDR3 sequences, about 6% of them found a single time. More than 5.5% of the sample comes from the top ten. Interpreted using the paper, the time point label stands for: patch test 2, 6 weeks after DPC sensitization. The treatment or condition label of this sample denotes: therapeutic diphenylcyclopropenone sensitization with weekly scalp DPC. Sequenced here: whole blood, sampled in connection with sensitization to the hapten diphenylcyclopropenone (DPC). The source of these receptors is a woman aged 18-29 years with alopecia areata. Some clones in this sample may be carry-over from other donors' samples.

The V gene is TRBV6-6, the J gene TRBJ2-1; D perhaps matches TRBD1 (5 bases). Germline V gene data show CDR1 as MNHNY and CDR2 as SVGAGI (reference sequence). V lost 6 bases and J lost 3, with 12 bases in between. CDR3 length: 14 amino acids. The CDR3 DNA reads TGTGCCAGCAGCCAAAGACAGTTCTACAATGAGCAGTTCTTC. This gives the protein CASSQRQFYNEQFF.

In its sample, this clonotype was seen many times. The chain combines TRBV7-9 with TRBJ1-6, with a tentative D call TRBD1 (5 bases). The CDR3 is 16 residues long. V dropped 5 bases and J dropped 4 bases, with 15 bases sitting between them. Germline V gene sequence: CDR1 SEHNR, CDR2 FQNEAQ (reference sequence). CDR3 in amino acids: CASSPPPQGYNSPLHF. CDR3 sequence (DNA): TGTGCCAGCAGCCCCCCTCCCCAGGGTTATAATTCACCCCTCCACTTT.

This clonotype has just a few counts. CDR3 sequence: CASSYSNRMTYEQYF. CDR3 nucleotide sequence: TGTGCCAGCAGTTACTCAAATAGAATGACCTACGAGCAGTACTTC. The chain joins TRBV6-5 to TRBJ2-7; D is unclear. The CDR3 contains 15 residues. Deletions cut 0 bases from V and 2 bases from J, with 11 bases between. Germline CDR1 and CDR2: MNHEY and SVGAGI.

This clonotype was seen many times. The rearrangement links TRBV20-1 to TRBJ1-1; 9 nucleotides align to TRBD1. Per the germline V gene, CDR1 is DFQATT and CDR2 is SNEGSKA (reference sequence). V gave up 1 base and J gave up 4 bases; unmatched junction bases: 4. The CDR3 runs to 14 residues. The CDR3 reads CSARGTGEGTEAFF. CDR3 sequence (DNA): TGCAGTGCTAGAGGGACAGGGGAAGGCACTGAAGCTTTCTTT.

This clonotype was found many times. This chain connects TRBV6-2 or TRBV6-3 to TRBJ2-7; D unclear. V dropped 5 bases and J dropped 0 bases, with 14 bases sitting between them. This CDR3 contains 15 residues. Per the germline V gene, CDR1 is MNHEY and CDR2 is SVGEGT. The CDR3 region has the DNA TGTGCCAGCAGTCCCGTAAGTAAAAGCTCCTACGAGCAGTACTTC. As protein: CASSPVSKSSYEQYF.

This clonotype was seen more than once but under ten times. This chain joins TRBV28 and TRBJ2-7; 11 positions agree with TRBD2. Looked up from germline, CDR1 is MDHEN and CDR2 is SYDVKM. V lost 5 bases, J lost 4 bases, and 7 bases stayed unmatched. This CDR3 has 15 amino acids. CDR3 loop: CASSPTSGGVYEQYF. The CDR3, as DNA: TGTGCCAGCAGTCCCACTAGCGGGGGAGTTTACGAGCAGTACTTC.

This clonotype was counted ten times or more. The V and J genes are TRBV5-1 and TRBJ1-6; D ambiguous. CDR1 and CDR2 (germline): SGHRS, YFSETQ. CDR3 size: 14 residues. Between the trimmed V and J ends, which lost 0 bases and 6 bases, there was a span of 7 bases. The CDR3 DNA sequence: TGCGCCAGCAGCTTGGGGCAGTCTAATTCACCCCTCCACTTT. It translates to CASSLGQSNSPLHF.

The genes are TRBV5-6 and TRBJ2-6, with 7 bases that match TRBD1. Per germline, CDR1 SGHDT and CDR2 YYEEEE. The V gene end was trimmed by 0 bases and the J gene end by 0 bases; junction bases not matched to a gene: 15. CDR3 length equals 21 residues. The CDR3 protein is CASSLGGGSYPPSSGANVLTF. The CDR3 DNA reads TGTGCCAGCAGCTTGGGAGGGGGCTCATACCCCCCTAGCTCTGGGGCCAACGTCCTGACTTTC.

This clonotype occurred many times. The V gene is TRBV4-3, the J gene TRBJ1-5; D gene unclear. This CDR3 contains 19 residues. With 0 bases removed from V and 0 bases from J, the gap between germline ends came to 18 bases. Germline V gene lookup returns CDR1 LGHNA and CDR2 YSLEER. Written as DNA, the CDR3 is TGCGCCAGCAGCCAAGATGTCGTTTTGGGAGATAATAGCAATCAGCCCCAGCATTTT. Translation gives CASSQDVVLGDNSNQPQHF.

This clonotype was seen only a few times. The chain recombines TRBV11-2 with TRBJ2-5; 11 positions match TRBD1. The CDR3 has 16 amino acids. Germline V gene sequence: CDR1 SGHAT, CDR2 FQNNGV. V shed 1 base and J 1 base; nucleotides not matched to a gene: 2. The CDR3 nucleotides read TGTGCCAGCAGCTTAGGGACAGGGGGCGCCCAAGAGACCCAGTACTTC. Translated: CASSLGTGGAQETQYF. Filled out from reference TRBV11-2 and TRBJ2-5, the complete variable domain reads EAGVAQSPRYKIIEKRQSVAFWCNPISGHATLYWYQQILGQGPKLLIQFQNNGVVDDSQLPKDRFSAERLKGVDSTLKIQPAKLEDSAVYLCASSLGTGGAQETQYFGPGTRLLVL.

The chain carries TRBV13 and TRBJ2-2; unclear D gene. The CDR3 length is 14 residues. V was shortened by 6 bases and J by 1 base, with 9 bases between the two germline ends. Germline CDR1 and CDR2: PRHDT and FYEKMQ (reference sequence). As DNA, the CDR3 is TGTGCCAGCAGTCGATATGGGAACACCGGGGAGCTGTTTTTT. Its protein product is CASSRYGNTGELFF.

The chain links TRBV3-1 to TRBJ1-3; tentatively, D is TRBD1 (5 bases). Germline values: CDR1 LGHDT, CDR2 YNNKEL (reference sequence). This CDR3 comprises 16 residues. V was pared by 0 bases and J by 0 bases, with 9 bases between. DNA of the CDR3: TGTGCCAGCAGCCAAGATCGGGGGAACTCTGGAAACACCATATATTTT. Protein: CASSQDRGNSGNTIYF.

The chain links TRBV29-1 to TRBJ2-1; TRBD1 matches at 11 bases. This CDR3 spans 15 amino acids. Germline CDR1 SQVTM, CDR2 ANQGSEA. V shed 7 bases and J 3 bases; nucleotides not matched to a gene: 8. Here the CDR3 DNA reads TGCAGCGCTGTCCCGGGGACAGGGGGCTACAATGAGCAGTTCTTC. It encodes CSAVPGTGGYNEQFF.

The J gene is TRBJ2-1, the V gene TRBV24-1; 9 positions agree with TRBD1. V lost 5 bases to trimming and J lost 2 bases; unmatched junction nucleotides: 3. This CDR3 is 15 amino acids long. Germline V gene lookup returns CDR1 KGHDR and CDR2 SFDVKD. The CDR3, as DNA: TGTGCCACCAGTGGTGGGACAGGGACCTACAATGAGCAGTTCTTC. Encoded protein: CATSGGTGTYNEQFF.

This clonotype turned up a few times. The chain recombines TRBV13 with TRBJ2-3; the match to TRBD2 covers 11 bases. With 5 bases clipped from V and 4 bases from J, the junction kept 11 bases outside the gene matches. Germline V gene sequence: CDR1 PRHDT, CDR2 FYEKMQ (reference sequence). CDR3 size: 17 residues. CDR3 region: CASSLSGGAINADTQYF. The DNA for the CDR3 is TGTGCCAGCAGCCTTAGCGGGGGGGCCATTAACGCAGATACGCAGTATTTT.

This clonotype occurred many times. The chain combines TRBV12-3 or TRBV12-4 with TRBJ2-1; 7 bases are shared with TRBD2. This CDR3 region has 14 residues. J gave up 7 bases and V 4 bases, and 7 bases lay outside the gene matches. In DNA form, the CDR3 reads TGTGCCAGCAGTTCGCCTCTAGCGGCAAATGAGCAGTTCTTC. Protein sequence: CASSSPLAANEQFF.

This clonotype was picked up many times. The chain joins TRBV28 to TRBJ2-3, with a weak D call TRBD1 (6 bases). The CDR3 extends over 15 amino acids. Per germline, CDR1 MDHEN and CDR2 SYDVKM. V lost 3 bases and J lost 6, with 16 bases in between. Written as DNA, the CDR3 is TGTGCCAGCAGTTTTACCTCCAACAGGGCTGATACGCAGTATTTT. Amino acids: CASSFTSNRADTQYF.

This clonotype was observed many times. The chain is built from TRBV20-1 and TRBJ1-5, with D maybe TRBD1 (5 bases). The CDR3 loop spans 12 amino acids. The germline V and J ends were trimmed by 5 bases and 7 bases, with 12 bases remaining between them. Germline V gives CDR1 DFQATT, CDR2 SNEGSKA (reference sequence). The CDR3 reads CSAGTAGQPQHF. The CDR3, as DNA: TGCAGTGCTGGGACCGCGGGGCAGCCCCAGCATTTT.